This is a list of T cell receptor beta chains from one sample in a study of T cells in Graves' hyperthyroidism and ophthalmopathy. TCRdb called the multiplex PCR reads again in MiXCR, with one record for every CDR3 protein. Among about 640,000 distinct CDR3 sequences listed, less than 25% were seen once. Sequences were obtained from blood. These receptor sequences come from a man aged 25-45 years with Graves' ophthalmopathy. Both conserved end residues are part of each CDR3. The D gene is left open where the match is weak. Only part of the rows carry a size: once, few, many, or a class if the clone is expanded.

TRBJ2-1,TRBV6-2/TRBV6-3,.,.,CASRVESYNEQFF,TGTGCCAGCAGGGTGGAAAGCTACAATGAGCAGTTCTTC
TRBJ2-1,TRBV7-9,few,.,CASSQGPTPTEQFF,TGTGCCAGCAGCCAGGGACCGACGCCCACAGAGCAGTTCTTC
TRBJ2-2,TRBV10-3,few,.,CAISDRVTGELFF,TGTGCCATCAGTGATCGGGTCACCGGGGAGCTGTTTTTT
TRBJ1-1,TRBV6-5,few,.,CASSYLEGNTEAFF,TGTGCCAGCAGTTACTTAGAGGGGAACACTGAAGCTTTCTTT
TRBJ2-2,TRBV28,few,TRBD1,CASSGQGRGNGELFF,TGTGCCAGCAGTGGACAGGGAAGGGGGAACGGGGAGCTGTTTTTT
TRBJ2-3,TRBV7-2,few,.,CASSLSPTNGSVTQYF,TGTGCCAGCAGCTTATCCCCGACTAACGGGAGTGTTACGCAGTATTTT
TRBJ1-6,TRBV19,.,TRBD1,CASRSQGENSPLHF,TGTGCCAGTAGGTCACAGGGGGAGAATTCACCCCTCCACTTT
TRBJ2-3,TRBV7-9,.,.,CASSLGSGLIHTQYF,TGTGCCAGCAGCTTAGGAAGCGGGCTAATTCATACGCAGTATTTT
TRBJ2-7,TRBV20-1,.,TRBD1,CSASGGEQYF,TGCAGTGCGTCAGGGGGAGAACAGTACTTC
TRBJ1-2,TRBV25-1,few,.,CASSESAGRRNDYGYTF,TGTGCCAGCAGTGAATCAGCAGGGCGGAGAAATGACTATGGCTACACCTTC
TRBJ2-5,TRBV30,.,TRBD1,CAWSQGDQETQYF,TGTGCCTGGTCACAGGGGGACCAAGAGACCCAGTACTTC
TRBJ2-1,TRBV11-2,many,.,CASSLANRGNEQFF,TGTGCCAGCAGCTTAGCAAATAGGGGGAATGAGCAGTTCTTC
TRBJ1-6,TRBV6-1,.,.,CASRTAGSPLHF,TGTGCCAGCAGAACCGCCGGTTCACCCCTCCACTTT
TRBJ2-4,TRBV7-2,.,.,CASSLPLEARSAKNIQYF,TGTGCCAGCAGCCTCCCCCTGGAGGCCAGATCAGCCAAAAACATTCAGTACTTC
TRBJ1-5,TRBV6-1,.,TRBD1,CASSPRDRFQPQHF,TGTGCCAGCAGCCCCCGGGACAGGTTTCAGCCCCAGCATTTT
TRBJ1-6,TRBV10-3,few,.,CATAPGPDSPLHF,TGTGCCACCGCTCCCGGGCCTGATTCACCCCTCCACTTT
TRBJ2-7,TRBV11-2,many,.,CASSLVGGLSYEQYF,TGTGCCAGCAGCTTAGTTGGGGGGCTGTCCTACGAGCAGTACTTC
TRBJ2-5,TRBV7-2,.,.,CASSFRRAETQYF,TGTGCCAGCAGCTTCCGACGGGCGGAGACCCAGTACTTC
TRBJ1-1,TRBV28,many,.,CASSARHRPNTEAFF,TGTGCCAGCAGTGCACGACACAGGCCAAACACTGAAGCTTTCTTT
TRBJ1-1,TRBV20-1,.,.,CSATRARDYPDEAFF,TGCAGTGCCACGCGGGCCAGGGACTACCCCGATGAAGCTTTCTTT
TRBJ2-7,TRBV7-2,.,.,CASSVDIRSSYEQYF,TGTGCCAGCAGCGTTGACATTAGGAGCTCCTACGAGCAGTACTTC
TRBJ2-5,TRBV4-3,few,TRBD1,CASSLSQGTAETQYF,TGCGCCAGCAGCCTCAGCCAGGGGACAGCGGAGACCCAGTACTTC
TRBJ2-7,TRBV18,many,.,CASSPGPGFVHEQYF,TGTGCCAGCTCACCAGGTCCCGGGTTCGTCCACGAGCAGTACTTC
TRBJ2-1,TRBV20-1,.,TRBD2,CSARSGGSYNEQFF,TGCAGTGCGCGGAGCGGGGGTTCCTACAATGAGCAGTTCTTC
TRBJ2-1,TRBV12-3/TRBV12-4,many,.,CASSSLIRAPVTTHNEQFF,TGTGCCAGCAGTTCCCTTATACGGGCTCCCGTGACCACACACAATGAGCAGTTCTTC
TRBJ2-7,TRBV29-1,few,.,CSVEHRDSYEQYF,TGCAGCGTTGAACACAGGGACTCCTACGAGCAGTACTTC